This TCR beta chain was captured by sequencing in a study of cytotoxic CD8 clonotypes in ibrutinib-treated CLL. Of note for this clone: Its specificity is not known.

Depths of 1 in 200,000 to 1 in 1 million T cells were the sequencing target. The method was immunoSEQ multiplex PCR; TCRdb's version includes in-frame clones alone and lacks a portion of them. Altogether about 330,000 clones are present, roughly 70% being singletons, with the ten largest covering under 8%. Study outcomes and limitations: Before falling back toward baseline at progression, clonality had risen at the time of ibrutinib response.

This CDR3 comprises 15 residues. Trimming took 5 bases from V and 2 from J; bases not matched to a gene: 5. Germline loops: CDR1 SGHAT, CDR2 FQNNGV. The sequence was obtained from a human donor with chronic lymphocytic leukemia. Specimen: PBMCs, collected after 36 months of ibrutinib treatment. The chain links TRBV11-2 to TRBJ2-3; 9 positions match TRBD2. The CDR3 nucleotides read TGTGCCAGCAGCCTTAGCGGGGGTGTCACAGATACGCAGTATTTT. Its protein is CASSLSGGVTDTQYF. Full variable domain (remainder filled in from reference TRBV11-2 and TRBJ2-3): EAGVAQSPRYKIIEKRQSVAFWCNPISGHATLYWYQQILGQGPKLLIQFQNNGVVDDSQLPKDRFSAERLKGVDSTLKIQPAKLEDSAVYLCASSLSGGVTDTQYFGPGTRLTVL.